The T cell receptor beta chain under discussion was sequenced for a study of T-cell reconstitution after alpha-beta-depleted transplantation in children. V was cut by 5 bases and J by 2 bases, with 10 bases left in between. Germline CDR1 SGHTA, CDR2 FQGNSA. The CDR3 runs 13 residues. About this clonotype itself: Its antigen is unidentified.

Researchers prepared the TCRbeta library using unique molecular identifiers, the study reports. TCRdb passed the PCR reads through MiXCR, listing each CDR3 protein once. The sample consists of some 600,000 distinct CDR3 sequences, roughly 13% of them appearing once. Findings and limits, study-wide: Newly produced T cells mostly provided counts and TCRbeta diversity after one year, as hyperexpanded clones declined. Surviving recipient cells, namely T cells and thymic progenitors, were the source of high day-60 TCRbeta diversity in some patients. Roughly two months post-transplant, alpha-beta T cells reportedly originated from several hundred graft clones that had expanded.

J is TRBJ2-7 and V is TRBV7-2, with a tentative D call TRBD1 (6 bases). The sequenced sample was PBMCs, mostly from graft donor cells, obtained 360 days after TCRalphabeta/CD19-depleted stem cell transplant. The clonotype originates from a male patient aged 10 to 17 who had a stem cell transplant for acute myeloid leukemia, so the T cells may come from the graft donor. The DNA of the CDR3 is TGTGCCAGCAGCGTACGGGACACCTACGAGCAGTACTTC. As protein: CASSVRDTYEQYF.